Listed below are T cell receptor beta chains from one sample, sequenced in a study of control samples from healthy donors and cancer patients. Clones were read by immunoSEQ multiplex PCR, and TCRdb kept only the in-frame ones, dropping some. Of around 80,000 clones listed, around nine tenths are singletons. What was sequenced was blood. The receptors come from a man aged 45-65 years in good health. CDR3s include the opening cysteine and the closing phenylalanine or tryptophan. A D gene is named only where the DNA matches it firmly. For some rows the clone size is stated as once, few or many, or as a class when expanded; others skip it.

j_gene: TRBJ1-4
v_gene: TRBV5-6
d_gene: NA
abundance: NA
CDR3aa: CASSFSVANEKLFF
CDR3nt: TGTGCCAGCAGCTTTTCGGTAGCGAATGAAAAACTGTTTTTT

j_gene: TRBJ1-2
v_gene: TRBV6-5
d_gene: TRBD1
abundance: NA
CDR3aa: CASKIQGASGYTF
CDR3nt: TGTGCCAGCAAAATCCAGGGGGCGAGCGGCTACACCTTC

j_gene: TRBJ1-2
v_gene: TRBV9
d_gene: TRBD1
abundance: NA
CDR3aa: CASSTPGTGGAYTF
CDR3nt: TGTGCCAGCAGCACTCCCGGGACAGGGGGCGCCTACACCTTC

j_gene: TRBJ2-7
v_gene: TRBV2
d_gene: TRBD2
abundance: NA
CDR3aa: CASGLAISYEQYF
CDR3nt: TGTGCCTCAGGACTAGCGATCTCCTACGAGCAGTACTTC

j_gene: TRBJ2-4
v_gene: TRBV19
d_gene: NA
abundance: NA
CDR3aa: CASSMGGWQGEAKNIQYF
CDR3nt: TGTGCCAGTAGTATGGGTGGGTGGCAGGGTGAAGCCAAAAACATTCAGTACTTC

j_gene: TRBJ2-7
v_gene: TRBV12-5
d_gene: TRBD1
abundance: NA
CDR3aa: CASGLVSGTAGSPEQYF
CDR3nt: TGTGCTAGTGGTTTGGTCTCCGGGACAGCCGGTTCCCCCGAGCAGTACTTC

j_gene: TRBJ2-7
v_gene: TRBV6-6
d_gene: TRBD1
abundance: NA
CDR3aa: CASRRGTGDYEQYF
CDR3nt: TGTGCCAGCAGAAGAGGGACAGGGGACTACGAGCAGTACTTC

j_gene: TRBJ2-3
v_gene: TRBV11-3
d_gene: NA
abundance: NA
CDR3aa: CASSLLRSTDTQYF
CDR3nt: TGTGCCAGCAGCTTACTCAGGAGCACAGATACGCAGTATTTT

j_gene: TRBJ2-3
v_gene: TRBV7-9
d_gene: TRBD1
abundance: NA
CDR3aa: CASSPTGAGDTQYF
CDR3nt: TGTGCCAGCAGCCCAACAGGGGCTGGAGATACGCAGTATTTT

j_gene: TRBJ2-2
v_gene: TRBV20-1
d_gene: TRBD2
abundance: NA
CDR3aa: CSAIEGTSGGNTGELFF
CDR3nt: TGCAGTGCTATTGAAGGGACTAGCGGGGGGAACACCGGGGAGCTGTTTTTT

j_gene: TRBJ1-1
v_gene: TRBV11-3
d_gene: NA
abundance: NA
CDR3aa: CASSLDISEAFF
CDR3nt: TGTGCCAGCAGCTTAGATATAAGTGAAGCTTTCTTT

j_gene: TRBJ1-1
v_gene: TRBV6-1
d_gene: NA
abundance: NA
CDR3aa: CASSEARIYTEAFF
CDR3nt: TGTGCCAGCAGTGAAGCTAGGATTTACACTGAAGCTTTCTTT

j_gene: TRBJ2-7
v_gene: TRBV9
d_gene: NA
abundance: NA
CDR3aa: CASSAPGRDYEQYF
CDR3nt: TGTGCCAGCAGCGCCCCGGGACGGGACTACGAGCAGTACTTC

j_gene: TRBJ1-2
v_gene: TRBV5-4
d_gene: NA
abundance: once
CDR3aa: CASSLEADLYGYTF
CDR3nt: TGTGCCAGCAGCTTGGAGGCAGACCTATATGGCTACACCTTC

j_gene: TRBJ2-5
v_gene: TRBV19
d_gene: NA
abundance: NA
CDR3aa: CASSIVSGGGQETQYF
CDR3nt: TGTGCCAGTAGTATAGTTTCAGGAGGGGGCCAAGAGACCCAGTACTTC

j_gene: TRBJ1-2
v_gene: TRBV12-3/TRBV12-4
d_gene: TRBD1
abundance: NA
CDR3aa: CASSFVDRVGYTF
CDR3nt: TGTGCCAGCAGTTTCGTCGACAGGGTAGGCTACACCTTC

j_gene: TRBJ2-5
v_gene: TRBV6-4
d_gene: TRBD2
abundance: NA
CDR3aa: CASTRMVAGKIGETQYF
CDR3nt: TGTGCCAGCACCAGGATGGTAGCGGGGAAAATTGGGGAGACCCAGTACTTC

j_gene: TRBJ2-7
v_gene: TRBV27
d_gene: NA
abundance: NA
CDR3aa: CASSSQGNEQYF
CDR3nt: TGTGCCAGCAGTTCCCAGGGGAACGAGCAGTACTTC

j_gene: TRBJ2-5
v_gene: TRBV6-2/TRBV6-3
d_gene: TRBD2
abundance: NA
CDR3aa: CATRYGGARQETQYF
CDR3nt: TGTGCCACCAGGTACGGGGGGGCCAGACAAGAGACCCAGTACTTC

j_gene: TRBJ1-5
v_gene: TRBV11-2
d_gene: NA
abundance: NA
CDR3aa: CASSLGRGINQPQHF
CDR3nt: TGTGCCAGCAGCCTAGGACGGGGCATCAATCAGCCCCAGCATTTT

j_gene: TRBJ1-1
v_gene: TRBV5-4
d_gene: TRBD1
abundance: once
CDR3aa: CASSSGTDNTEAFF
CDR3nt: TGTGCCAGCAGCTCCGGGACAGATAACACTGAAGCTTTCTTT

j_gene: TRBJ2-7
v_gene: TRBV5-1
d_gene: NA
abundance: NA
CDR3aa: CASSFNRPSSYEQYF
CDR3nt: TGCGCCAGCAGCTTCAACAGGCCGAGCTCCTACGAGCAGTACTTC

j_gene: TRBJ1-2
v_gene: TRBV5-1
d_gene: NA
abundance: few
CDR3aa: CASSLDSGYGYTF
CDR3nt: TGCGCCAGCAGCTTGGACAGTGGGTATGGCTACACCTTC

j_gene: TRBJ1-5
v_gene: TRBV7-9
d_gene: NA
abundance: NA
CDR3aa: CASSPGGGSNQPQHF
CDR3nt: TGTGCCAGCAGCCCCGGCGGGGGTAGCAATCAGCCCCAGCATTTT

j_gene: TRBJ2-1
v_gene: TRBV9
d_gene: TRBD2
abundance: NA
CDR3aa: CASSVAAGGLEQFF
CDR3nt: TGTGCCAGCAGCGTAGCAGCGGGGGGGCTGGAGCAGTTCTTC

j_gene: TRBJ2-3
v_gene: TRBV9
d_gene: TRBD2
abundance: NA
CDR3aa: CASSGLAGGPTDTQYF
CDR3nt: TGTGCCAGCAGCGGACTAGCGGGGGGGCCCACAGATACGCAGTATTTT

j_gene: TRBJ2-3
v_gene: TRBV3-1/TRBV3-2
d_gene: NA
abundance: NA
CDR3aa: CASSRGEYTQYF
CDR3nt: TGTGCCAGCAGCCGAGGGGAGTATACGCAGTATTTT

j_gene: TRBJ1-2
v_gene: TRBV5-1
d_gene: NA
abundance: NA
CDR3aa: CASSLDLVSYGYTF
CDR3nt: TGCGCCAGCAGCTTGGATCTGGTTAGCTATGGCTACACCTTC

j_gene: TRBJ1-4
v_gene: TRBV27
d_gene: NA
abundance: NA
CDR3aa: CASSSYLGGNEKLFF
CDR3nt: TGTGCCAGCAGTTCCTATCTCGGGGGTAATGAAAAACTGTTTTTT

j_gene: TRBJ1-2
v_gene: TRBV6-5
d_gene: NA
abundance: once
CDR3aa: CASNGGVYGYTF
CDR3nt: TGTGCCAGCAACGGAGGGGTTTATGGCTACACCTTC

j_gene: TRBJ2-5
v_gene: TRBV19
d_gene: NA
abundance: NA
CDR3aa: CASSVQGETQYF
CDR3nt: TGTGCCAGTAGTGTTCAAGGAGAGACCCAGTACTTC

j_gene: TRBJ1-2
v_gene: TRBV28
d_gene: NA
abundance: NA
CDR3aa: CASSLGGARGDYGYTF
CDR3nt: TGTGCCAGCAGTTTAGGCGGGGCCCGAGGGGACTATGGCTACACCTTC

j_gene: TRBJ1-2
v_gene: TRBV29-1
d_gene: TRBD1
abundance: once
CDR3aa: CSTIDRGYGYTF
CDR3nt: TGCAGCACTATAGACAGGGGCTACGGCTACACCTTC

j_gene: TRBJ2-5
v_gene: TRBV15
d_gene: NA
abundance: NA
CDR3aa: CATSRGSGTQYF
CDR3nt: TGTGCCACCAGCAGGGGCTCGGGGACCCAGTACTTC

j_gene: TRBJ2-1
v_gene: TRBV6-5
d_gene: NA
abundance: NA
CDR3aa: CASTDSSGDEQFF
CDR3nt: TGTGCCAGCACCGATAGTTCGGGTGATGAGCAGTTCTTC

j_gene: TRBJ2-3
v_gene: TRBV3-1/TRBV3-2
d_gene: TRBD2
abundance: NA
CDR3aa: CASSQPRSGLAGDTDTQYF
CDR3nt: TGTGCCAGCAGCCAGCCAAGATCGGGACTAGCGGGGGATACAGATACGCAGTATTTT